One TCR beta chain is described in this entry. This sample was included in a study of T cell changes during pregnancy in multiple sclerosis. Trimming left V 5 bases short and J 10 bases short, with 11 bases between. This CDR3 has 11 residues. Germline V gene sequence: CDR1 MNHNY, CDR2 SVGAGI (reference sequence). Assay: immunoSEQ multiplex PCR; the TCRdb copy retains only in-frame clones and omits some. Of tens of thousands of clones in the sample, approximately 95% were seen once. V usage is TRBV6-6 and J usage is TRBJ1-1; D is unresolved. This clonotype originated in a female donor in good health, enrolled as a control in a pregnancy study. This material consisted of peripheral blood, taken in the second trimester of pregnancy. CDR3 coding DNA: TGTGCCAGCAGTGGCACCACCGCAGCTTTCTTT. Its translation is CASSGTTAAFF.